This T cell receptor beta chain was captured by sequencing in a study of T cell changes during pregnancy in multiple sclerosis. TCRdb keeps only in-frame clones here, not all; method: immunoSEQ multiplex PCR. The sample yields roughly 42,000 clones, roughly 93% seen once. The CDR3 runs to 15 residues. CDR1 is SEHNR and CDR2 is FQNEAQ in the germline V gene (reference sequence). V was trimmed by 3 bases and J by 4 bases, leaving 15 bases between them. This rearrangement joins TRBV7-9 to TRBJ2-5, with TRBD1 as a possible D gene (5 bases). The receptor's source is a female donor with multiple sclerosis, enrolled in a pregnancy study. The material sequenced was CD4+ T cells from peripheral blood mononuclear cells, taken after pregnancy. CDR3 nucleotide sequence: TGTGCCAGCAGCTTTAATCCCTCCCAGGGAGAGACCCAGTACTTC. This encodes CASSFNPSQGETQYF.